This TCR beta chain emerged from a study of T cells in Graves' hyperthyroidism and ophthalmopathy. Trimming took off 2 bases at V and 3 bases at J, with 7 bases between the two ends. The CDR3 is 13 residues long. Looked up from germline, CDR1 is MNHNY and CDR2 is SVGAGI (reference sequence). Study-wide findings and caveats: Separation of ophthalmopathy from stable hyperthyroidism was achieved by a 13 V-J model. Researchers found most expanded thyroid clonotypes above 0.001 in blood as well.

TCR beta CDR3 region amplification was performed from RNA transcripts. First-round RT-PCR targeting the TCR CDR3 was performed with the HTBI primer set. Each CDR3 protein is one row after TCRdb ran MiXCR on the multiplex PCR reads. The data contain more than 500,000 distinct CDR3 sequences, 40% to 55% of them seen just once; the ten biggest clones take up about two fifths. Exclusion of a patient resulted from uncontrolled infection, other autoimmune disease, pregnancy or lactation. Ten or more counts support this clonotype. As yet, its antigen is unknown. What was sequenced was peripheral blood or thyroid tissue (not recorded which). The chain uses TRBV6-6 and TRBJ2-5; D ambiguous. This clonotype was sampled from an adult woman with Graves' disease, either hyperthyroidism or ophthalmopathy (not recorded which). In DNA form, the CDR3 reads TGTGCCAGCAGTTACAGGGTTGAAGAGACCCAGTACTTC. Translation: CASSYRVEETQYF.